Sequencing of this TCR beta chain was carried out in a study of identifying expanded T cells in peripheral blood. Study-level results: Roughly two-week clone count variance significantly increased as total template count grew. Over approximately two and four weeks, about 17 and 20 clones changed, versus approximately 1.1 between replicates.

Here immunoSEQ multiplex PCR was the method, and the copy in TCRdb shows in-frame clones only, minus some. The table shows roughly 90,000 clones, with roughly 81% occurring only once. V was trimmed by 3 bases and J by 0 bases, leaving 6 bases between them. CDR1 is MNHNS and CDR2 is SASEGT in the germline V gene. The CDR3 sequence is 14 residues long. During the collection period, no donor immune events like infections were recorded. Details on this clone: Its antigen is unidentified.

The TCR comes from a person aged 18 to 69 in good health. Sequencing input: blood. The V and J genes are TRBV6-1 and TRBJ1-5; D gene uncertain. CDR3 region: CASSDARSNQPQHF. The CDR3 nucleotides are TGTGCCAGCAGTGACGCCCGTAGCAATCAGCCCCAGCATTTT.